The T cell receptor (beta chain) described here comes from a study of vaccination and CD4 T cells after COVID-19. There are a few counts of this clonotype. Its target is not known. The Oncomine TCR Beta short-read assay was applied to DNA of cultured CD4+ T cells. TCRdb reanalysed the PCR reads using MiXCR and keeps one entry per CDR3 protein. The sample consists of 7,900 or so distinct CDR3 sequences, approximately 70% of them appearing once. Germline assignment: CDR1 MNHNS and CDR2 SASEGT. The CDR3 runs to 16 residues. With 6 bases removed from V and 4 bases from J, the gap between germline ends came to 21 bases. The treatment: approximately 10-day PBMC culture with coronavirus spike peptide pools or control peptides (ViraFEST assay). Cultures got half-medium changes with IL-2 on days 3 and 7.

Sequencing was carried out using CD4+ T cells from blood, cultured in vitro. The clonotype originates from a human donor who had recovered from COVID-19. V and J are TRBV6-1 and TRBJ1-1; tentatively, D is TRBD1 (6 bases). Here the CDR3 DNA reads TGTGCCAGCAGCCACAGGGAGGGGGTTTTTTGCACTGAAGCTTTCTTT. It is translated as CASSHREGVFCTEAFF.